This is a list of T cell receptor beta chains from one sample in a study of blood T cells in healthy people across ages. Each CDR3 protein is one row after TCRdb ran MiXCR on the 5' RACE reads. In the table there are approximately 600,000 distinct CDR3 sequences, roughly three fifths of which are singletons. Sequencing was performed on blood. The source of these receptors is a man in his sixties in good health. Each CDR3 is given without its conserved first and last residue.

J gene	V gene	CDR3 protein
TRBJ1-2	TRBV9	ASRLRGTGNYGYT
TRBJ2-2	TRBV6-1	ASSLGQGDTGELF
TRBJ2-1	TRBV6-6	ASRMSGDGNEQF
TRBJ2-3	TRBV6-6	ASSYSGEDTFTDTQY
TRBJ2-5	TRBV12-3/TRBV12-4	ASSLAPGQLETQY
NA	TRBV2	ASRGTGFDYEQY
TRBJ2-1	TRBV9	ASSAGTGSGRNEQF
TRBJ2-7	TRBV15	ATSSRRTYEQY
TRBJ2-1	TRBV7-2	ASSLSVLPSEQF
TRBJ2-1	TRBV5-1	ASSPLGPGGGNEQF
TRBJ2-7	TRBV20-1	SAEKTGSSYEQY
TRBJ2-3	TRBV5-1	ASRSNTDTQY
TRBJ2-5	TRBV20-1	SARIQRGGLFQETQY
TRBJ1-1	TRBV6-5	ASSYSPGQWNTEAF
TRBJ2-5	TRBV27	ASSRTYKETQY